This T cell receptor beta chain originates from a study of blood T cell repertoires in COVID-19 (dated by TCRdb to the early 2020s). Study-level background: Samples from collaborators originated in the United States, Italy and Spain and spanned both the acute and convalescent phases of COVID-19. Deeply sampled blood TCRbeta repertoires from subjects exposed to, actively infected with, or recovered from COVID-19 were included in the dataset. The sample metadata nearly always contained a de-identified subject ID, COVID-19 status, age in years and sex. The material from the prospective study consisted of cDNA or gDNA derived from T cells, B-cell-depleted T cells, or PBMCs. Where available, HLA class I and class II types were taken from metadata supplied by the sample provider and were not determined by assay-based typing. The repertoires were released in a freely available public database intended as a resource for research on the immune response to SARS-CoV-2. The samples were drawn from the first 160 participants of the ongoing ImmuneRACE study and from under 1,500 subjects provided by 6 global collaborators. Beyond this particular receptor, the publication reports: The quantity of clinical and demographic metadata differed by source and by participant and was supplied without curation.

Whole blood was collected in K2EDTA tubes by collaborating institutions according to the institutions' own protocols. For TCRbeta analysis, collaborator samples were shipped as frozen whole blood, as isolated PBMCs, or as DNA extracted from either sample type. Concerning this clone: Its recognized antigen is unknown. No clone much larger than this one lies a single base away; base qualities are absent.

TCRbeta CDR3 regions were amplified from genomic DNA using the immunoSEQ Assay, a bias-controlled multiplex PCR. Processing in the source paper ran as follows. The number of nucleated cells in each sample was estimated from the amplification of reference gene primers within the assay. To quantify the absolute abundance of each unique TCRbeta CDR3 rearrangement, sequence reads were collapsed and filtered. Productive Simpson clonality was computed per sample as the square root of Simpson's diversity index over productive rearrangements. This is the immuneACCESS table as TCRdb keeps it, with only in-frame sequences that have V and J called. A part of the clones is gone; compared with another copy, unresolved V genes explain less than half, and the rest is unexplained. V and J calls and clone size follow that table, whereas D and trimming were derived from the DNA. In all, the sample holds hundreds of thousands of clones, and 70% to 90% of those were seen once. About 0.93% of the sample comes from the top ten.

Here V drops 2 bases and J drops 6 bases, and the junction holds 5 bases not matched to any gene. Sequences MGHDK (CDR1) and SYGVNS (CDR2) are obtained from the germline V gene. From cysteine to phenylalanine, the CDR3 is 15 amino acids long. The only DNA kept is the CDR3, 45 bases in frame from the first base. The sample comprised peripheral blood. The receptor chain draws on TRBV25-1 and TRBJ2-2; 8 nucleotides in the junction match TRBD1. The sequence derives from a middle-aged man with acute or convalescent COVID-19. The CDR3 protein sequence reads: CASSETGGISGELFF. DNA sequence: TGTGCCAGCAGTGAAACAGGGGGAATCTCCGGGGAGCTGTTTTTT. With the rest looked up from the reference TRBV25-1 and TRBJ2-2 genes rather than sequenced, the full variable domain is EADIYQTPRYLVIGTGKKITLECSQTMGHDKMYWYQQDPGMELHLIHYSYGVNSTEKGDLSSESTVSRIRTEHFPLTLESARPSHTSQYLCASSETGGISGELFFGEGSRLTVL.